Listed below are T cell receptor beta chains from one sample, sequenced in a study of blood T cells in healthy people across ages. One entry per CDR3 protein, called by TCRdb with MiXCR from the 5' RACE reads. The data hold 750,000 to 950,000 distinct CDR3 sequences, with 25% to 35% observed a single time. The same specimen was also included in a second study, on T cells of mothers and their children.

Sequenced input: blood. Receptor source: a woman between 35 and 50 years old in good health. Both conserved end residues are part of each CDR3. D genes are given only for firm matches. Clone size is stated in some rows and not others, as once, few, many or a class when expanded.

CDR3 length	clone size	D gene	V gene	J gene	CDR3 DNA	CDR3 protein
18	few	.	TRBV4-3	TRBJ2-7	TGCGCCAGCAGCCAAGTCATCGGGGGGACAGCCCCCCGCTACGAGCAGTACTTC	CASSQVIGGTAPRYEQYF
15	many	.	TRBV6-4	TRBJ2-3	TGTGCCAGCAGTGCAACAGGGGGGGGCACAGATACGCAGTATTTT	CASSATGGGTDTQYF
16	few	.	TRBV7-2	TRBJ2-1	TGTGCCAGCAGCTTAGAGGGGTACGGGGTAAGCAATGAGCAGTTCTTC	CASSLEGYGVSNEQFF
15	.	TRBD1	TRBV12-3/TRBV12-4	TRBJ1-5	TGTGCCAGCAGTCGGCGGGACAGGGGGCATCAGCCCCAGCATTTT	CASSRRDRGHQPQHF
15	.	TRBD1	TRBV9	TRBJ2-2	TGTGCCAGCAACACCGCCTCCAGGGGGCACGGGGAGCTGTTTTTT	CASNTASRGHGELFF
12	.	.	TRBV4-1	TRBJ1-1	TGCGCCAACATCTCTGGGCGAGGAGGAGCTTTCTTT	CANISGRGGAFF
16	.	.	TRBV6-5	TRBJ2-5	TGTGCCGGCAGTAAACACACGGACAGCCGAGGGGGGACCCAGTACTTC	CAGSKHTDSRGGTQYF
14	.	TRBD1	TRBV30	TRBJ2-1	TGTGCCTGCCAGGGGGCCTGGGGCTACAATGAGCAGTTCTTC	CACQGAWGYNEQFF
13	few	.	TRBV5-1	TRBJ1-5	TGCGCCAGCAGCTTGGAGGTAGATCAGCCCCAGCATTTT	CASSLEVDQPQHF
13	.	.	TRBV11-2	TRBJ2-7	TGTGCCAGCAGCCCGCCCCCGGGCTACGAGCAGTACTTC	CASSPPPGYEQYF
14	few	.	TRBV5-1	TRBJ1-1	TGCGCCAGCAGTATCGGGGGCGGAAACACTGAAGCTTTCTTT	CASSIGGGNTEAFF
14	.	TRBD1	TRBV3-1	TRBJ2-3	TGTGCCAGTAACAGGGGGCGTGTCACAGATACGCAGTATTTT	CASNRGRVTDTQYF
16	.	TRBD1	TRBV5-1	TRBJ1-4	TGCGCCAGCAGCATGCCTACAGGGGGCGCCGGTGAAAAACTGTTTTTT	CASSMPTGGAGEKLFF
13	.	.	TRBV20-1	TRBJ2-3	TGCAGTGCTAGTGTGGGGGGCACAGATACGCAGTATTTT	CSASVGGTDTQYF
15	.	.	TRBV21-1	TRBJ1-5	TGTGCCAGCATCGACGTAGGACAGGGCGGTCAGCCCCAGCATTTT	CASIDVGQGGQPQHF
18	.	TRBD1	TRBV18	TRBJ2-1	TGTGCCAGCTCACCACGCGGCGTGGTGGGGACAGGAGGGGATGAGCAGTTCTTC	CASSPRGVVGTGGDEQFF
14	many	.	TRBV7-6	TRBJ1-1	TGTGCCAGCAGCAGGGCTTATGCGTACACTGAAGCTTTCTTT	CASSRAYAYTEAFF
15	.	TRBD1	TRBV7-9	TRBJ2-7	TGTGCCAGCAGCCACGGACAGGGTTACTCCTACGAGCAGTACTTC	CASSHGQGYSYEQYF
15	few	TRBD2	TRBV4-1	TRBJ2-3	TGCGCCAGCAGCCAAATCCGGGGGGAGGATGATACGCAGTATTTT	CASSQIRGEDDTQYF
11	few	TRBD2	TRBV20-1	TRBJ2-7	TGCAGTGTGGGACTACCTTACGAGCAGTACTTC	CSVGLPYEQYF
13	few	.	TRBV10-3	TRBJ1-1	TGTGCCATCACTGGACACCTGAACACTGAAGCTTTCTTT	CAITGHLNTEAFF
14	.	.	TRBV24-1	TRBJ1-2	TGTGCCACCAGTGATTTTACCCTTAACTATGGCTACACCTTC	CATSDFTLNYGYTF
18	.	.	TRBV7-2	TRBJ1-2	TGTGCCAGCAACCTCGGGAGGTGGGGGGAGAGCGATCTCTATGGCTACACCTTC	CASNLGRWGESDLYGYTF
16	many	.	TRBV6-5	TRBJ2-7	TGTGCCAGCAGCGATAACCGGGCCCCCGGGACCTACGAGCAGTACTTC	CASSDNRAPGTYEQYF
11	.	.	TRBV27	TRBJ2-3	TGTGCCAGACTCACGACAGATACGCAGTATTTT	CARLTTDTQYF
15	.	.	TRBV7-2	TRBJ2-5	TGTGCCAGCAGCTACCCGCCAACCTGGGGAGAGACCCAGTACTTC	CASSYPPTWGETQYF
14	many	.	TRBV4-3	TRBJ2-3	TGCGCCAGCAGCCGCAATAGTCTCACAGATACGCAGTATTTT	CASSRNSLTDTQYF
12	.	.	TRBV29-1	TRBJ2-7	TGCAGCGTGACAGGTGTATCCTACGAGCAGTACTTC	CSVTGVSYEQYF
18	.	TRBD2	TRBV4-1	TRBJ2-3	TGCGCCAGCAGCCAAGGGCCGGTTGGTAGCGGGGGCTCAGATACGCAGTATTTT	CASSQGPVGSGGSDTQYF
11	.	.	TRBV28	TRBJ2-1	TGTGCCAGCACCCCGAGGGAGGTGGGGTTCTTC	CASTPREVGFF
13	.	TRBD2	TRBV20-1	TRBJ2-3	TGCAGTTCTCAAGGGACTAGCGGAGATACGCAGTATTTT	CSSQGTSGDTQYF
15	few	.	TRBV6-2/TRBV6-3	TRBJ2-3	TGTGCCAGCAGTTACTCTCCGCTGGGTGCGGATACGCAGTATTTT	CASSYSPLGADTQYF
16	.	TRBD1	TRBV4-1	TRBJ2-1	TGCGCCAGCAGCCGGACAGGGATCCTCTCCTACAATGAGCAGTTCTTC	CASSRTGILSYNEQFF
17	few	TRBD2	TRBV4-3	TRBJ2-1	TGCGCCAGCAGCCAAGTCGTTACTAGCGGGATTCTGGGTGAGCAGTTCTTC	CASSQVVTSGILGEQFF
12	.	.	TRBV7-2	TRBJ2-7	TGTGCCAGCAGCTTGGTTCTGAATGAGCAGTACTTC	CASSLVLNEQYF
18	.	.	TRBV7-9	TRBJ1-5	TGTGCCAGCAGCTTAGGATTTGAGGCAGGCCCGGAGCATCAGCCCCAGCATTTT	CASSLGFEAGPEHQPQHF
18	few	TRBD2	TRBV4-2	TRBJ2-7	TGTGCCAGCAGCCAAGATCCGGGTAGCGGGGGGGAACCCTACGAGCAGTACTTC	CASSQDPGSGGEPYEQYF
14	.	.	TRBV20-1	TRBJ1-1	TGCAGTGCTCTACCGGGCCCCCGGGGCACTGAAGCTTTCTTT	CSALPGPRGTEAFF
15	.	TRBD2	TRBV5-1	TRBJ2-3	TGCGCCAGCAGCTCGGGACTAGCGATGGCAGATACGCAGTATTTT	CASSSGLAMADTQYF
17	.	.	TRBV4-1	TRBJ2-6	.	CASSQVGSGSGANVRTF
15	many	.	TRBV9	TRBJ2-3	TGTGCCAGCAGCGTAGTCCCGGGTAGCACAGATACGCAGTATTTT	CASSVVPGSTDTQYF
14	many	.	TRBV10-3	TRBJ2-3	TGTGCCAACCCTTGGGGGATGCACACAGATACGCAGTATTTT	CANPWGMHTDTQYF
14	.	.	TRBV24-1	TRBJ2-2	TGTGCCACCAGGGGACTCCTGGACACCGGGGAGCTGTTTTTT	CATRGLLDTGELFF
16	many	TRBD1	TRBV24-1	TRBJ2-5	TGTGCCACCAGTGACCCGGGACAGCGGTACCAAGAGACCCAGTACTTC	CATSDPGQRYQETQYF
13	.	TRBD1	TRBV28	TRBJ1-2	TGTGCCAGCAGTACGCAGGGGGCGCTCGGCTACACCTTC	CASSTQGALGYTF
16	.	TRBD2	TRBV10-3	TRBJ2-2	TGTGCCGTTTCGGGGAAAGCGGGGGACCACACCGGGGAGCTGTTTTTT	CAVSGKAGDHTGELFF
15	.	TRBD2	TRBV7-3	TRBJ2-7	TGTGCCAGCAGCTTAATGGCGGGAGTCTCCTACGAGCATTACTTC	CASSLMAGVSYEHYF
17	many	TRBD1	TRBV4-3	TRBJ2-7	TGCGCCAGCAGCCAAGATAAGACAGGGGTGCGGATGGACGAGCAGTACTTC	CASSQDKTGVRMDEQYF
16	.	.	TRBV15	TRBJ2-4	TGTGCCACCAGCACCAAAAGCGGGACAGTCGGAAACATTCAGTACTTC	CATSTKSGTVGNIQYF
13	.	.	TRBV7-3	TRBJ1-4	TGTGCCAGCAGCCAAGATATTTTCGAAAAACTGTTTTTT	CASSQDIFEKLFF
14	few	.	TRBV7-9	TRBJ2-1	TGTGCCAGCAGCTCCTCTGAGTCCTACAATGAGCAGTTCTTC	CASSSSESYNEQFF
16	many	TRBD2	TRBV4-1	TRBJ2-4	TGCGCCAGCAGCCCTCTAGCGGCTCTAGCCAAAAACATTCAGTACTTC	CASSPLAALAKNIQYF
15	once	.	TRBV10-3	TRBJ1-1	TGTGCCATCAAACAATCGCAGGGCTGGAACACTGAAGCTTTCTTT	CAIKQSQGWNTEAFF
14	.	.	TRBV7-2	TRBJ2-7	TGTGCCAGCAGCTTAGTTGCCCTGGCATACGAGCAGTACTTC	CASSLVALAYEQYF
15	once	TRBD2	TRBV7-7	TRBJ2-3	TGTGCTAGCGCACTATCTAGCGGACCCCCAGATACGCAGTATTTT	CASALSSGPPDTQYF
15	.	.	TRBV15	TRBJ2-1	TGTGCCACCAGCAAAAGCAGGGGATCCTACAATGAGCAGTTCTTC	CATSKSRGSYNEQFF
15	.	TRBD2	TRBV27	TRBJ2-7	TGTGCCAGCAGCCCGACTAGCGGGGCCTCCTACGAGCAGTACTTC	CASSPTSGASYEQYF
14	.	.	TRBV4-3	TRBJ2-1	TGCGCCAGCAGCCAAGATCCCGGGTTTAATGAGCAGTTCTTC	CASSQDPGFNEQFF
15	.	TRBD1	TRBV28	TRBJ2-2	TGTGCCAGCAGTTTGGAAAGGGGGCAAACCGGGGAGCTGTTTTTT	CASSLERGQTGELFF